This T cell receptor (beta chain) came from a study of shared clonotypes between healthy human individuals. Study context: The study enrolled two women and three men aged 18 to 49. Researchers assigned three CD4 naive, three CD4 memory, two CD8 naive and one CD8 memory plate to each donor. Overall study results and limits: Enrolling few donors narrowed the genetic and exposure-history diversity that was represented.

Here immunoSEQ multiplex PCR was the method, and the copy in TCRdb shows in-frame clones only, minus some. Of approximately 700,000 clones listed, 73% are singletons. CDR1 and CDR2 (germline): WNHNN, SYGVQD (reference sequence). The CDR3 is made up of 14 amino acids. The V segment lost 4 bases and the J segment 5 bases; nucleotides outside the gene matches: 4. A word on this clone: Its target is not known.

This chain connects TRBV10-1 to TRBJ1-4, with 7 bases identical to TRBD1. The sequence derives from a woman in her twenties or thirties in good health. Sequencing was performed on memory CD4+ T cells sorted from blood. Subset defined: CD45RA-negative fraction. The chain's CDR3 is CASSAGQDNEKLFF. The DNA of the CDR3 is TGCGCCAGCAGTGCTGGACAGGACAATGAAAAACTGTTTTTT.